A selection of T cell receptor beta chains follows, all from one sample in a study of cytomegalovirus exposure and HLA in healthy donors. Measured with immunoSEQ multiplex PCR; TCRdb has only the in-frame clones, and not every one. The sample lists under 200,000 clones, 80% to 90% seen once, with approximately 1.7% in the top ten. Material: PBMCs. The origin of the receptors is a man aged 35 to 55 in good health and CMV-seropositive. Each CDR3 is given with its conserved first and last residue. A D gene is named only where the DNA matches it firmly. The size field is filled for only some rows; it gives once, few, many or a size class.

TRBV5-4	.	TRBJ2-1	.	CASSQTGQAYNEQFF	TGTGCCAGCAGCCAAACAGGACAAGCCTACAATGAGCAGTTCTTC
TRBV5-6	.	TRBJ1-4	.	CASSLGGTRGEKLFF	TGTGCCAGCAGCTTGGGGGGGACCAGGGGTGAAAAACTGTTTTTT
TRBV6-1	once	TRBJ2-1	TRBD2	CASSDSGIAEQFF	TGTGCCAGCAGTGACAGCGGGATAGCTGAGCAGTTCTTC
TRBV5-1	.	TRBJ2-1	TRBD2	CASSLGRETYNEQFF	TGCGCCAGCAGCTTGGGGCGGGAGACCTACAATGAGCAGTTCTTC
TRBV19	.	TRBJ2-2	TRBD1	CASSKNSGTGGELFF	TGTGCCAGTAGTAAAAACTCCGGGACAGGGGGGGAGCTGTTTTTT
TRBV27	.	TRBJ2-7	TRBD2	CASSSMLAGGGFLYEQYF	TGTGCCAGCAGTTCCATGCTAGCGGGAGGTGGGTTTCTCTACGAGCAGTACTTC
TRBV28	.	TRBJ2-3	.	CASSNSGTDTQYF	TGTGCCAGCAGTAATTCTGGCACAGATACGCAGTATTTT
TRBV6-5	.	TRBJ2-1	TRBD2	CATLTAGYNEQFF	TGTGCCACCCTTACAGCGGGGTACAATGAGCAGTTCTTC
TRBV5-1	few	TRBJ2-7	TRBD1	CASSPTGGKAYEQYF	TGCGCCAGCAGCCCGACAGGGGGTAAGGCCTACGAGCAGTACTTC
TRBV6-1	.	TRBJ1-3	.	CASSEAVATTIYF	TGTGCCAGCAGTGAAGCCGTGGCCACCACCATATATTTT
TRBV5-8	.	TRBJ2-4	.	CASSFVSVYFDKNIQYF	TGTGCCAGCAGCTTCGTATCGGTTTACTTTGACAAAAACATTCAGTACTTC
TRBV4-1	.	TRBJ2-3	TRBD2	CASSQGLAADTQYF	TGCGCCAGCAGCCAGGGACTAGCGGCAGATACGCAGTATTTT
TRBV14	.	TRBJ1-2	TRBD1	CASSLGAGGFGYTF	TGTGCCAGCAGCCTAGGGGCAGGGGGCTTTGGCTACACCTTC
TRBV12-5	.	TRBJ1-5	.	CASSHGQPQHF	TGTGCTAGTTCCCACGGTCAGCCCCAGCATTTT
TRBV10-3	once	TRBJ2-1	TRBD2	CAIRGAGGIYNEQFF	TGTGCCATCAGGGGAGCGGGAGGGATCTACAATGAGCAGTTCTTC
TRBV28	once	TRBJ1-3	.	CASSAGTTGAGNTIYF	TGTGCCAGCAGCGCCGGGACTACGGGCGCTGGAAACACCATATATTTT
TRBV5-4	.	TRBJ1-2	.	CASSSSHGGTIGYTF	TGTGCCAGCAGTTCATCTCACGGTGGCACTATCGGCTACACCTTC
TRBV7-2	.	TRBJ1-5	.	CASSVGIHGQPQHF	TGTGCCAGCAGCGTAGGAATTCACGGGCAGCCCCAGCATTTT
TRBV25-1	.	TRBJ2-5	.	CASSSGLWETQYF	TGTGCCAGCAGTTCGGGACTTTGGGAGACCCAGTACTTC
TRBV7-3	.	TRBJ1-1	TRBD1	CASSRRQGASEAFF	TGTGCCAGCAGCAGACGACAGGGGGCATCTGAAGCTTTCTTT
TRBV19	.	TRBJ2-3	.	CASSARQAPPTDTQYF	TGTGCCAGTAGCGCCCGGCAGGCGCCTCCCACAGATACGCAGTATTTT
TRBV5-1	.	TRBJ2-1	.	CASNPTGTNEQFF	TGCGCCAGCAACCCGACTGGCACAAATGAGCAGTTCTTC
TRBV30	.	TRBJ1-2	.	CAWSLRRGYTF	TGTGCCTGGAGCCTCAGGCGAGGCTACACCTTC
TRBV9	.	TRBJ1-4	.	CASSPRSDNEKLFF	TGTGCCAGCAGCCCCCGTTCAGATAATGAAAAACTGTTTTTT
TRBV6-1	.	TRBJ2-7	TRBD1	CASRTGVFEQYF	TGTGCCAGCAGAACAGGGGTATTCGAGCAGTACTTC
TRBV18	.	TRBJ2-1	.	CASSPSGSGKNEQFF	TGTGCCAGCTCACCATCCGGGAGCGGTAAGAATGAGCAGTTCTTC
TRBV29-1	.	TRBJ2-5	.	CSVTSGVETQYF	TGCAGCGTCACCTCCGGGGTTGAGACCCAGTACTTC
TRBV10-3	.	TRBJ2-7	.	CAIMGVADTYEQYF	TGTGCCATCATGGGCGTAGCGGACACCTACGAGCAGTACTTC
TRBV29-1	.	TRBJ2-7	.	CSVGQAYEQYF	TGCAGCGTTGGACAGGCCTACGAGCAGTACTTC
TRBV5-6	.	TRBJ2-1	TRBD2	CASSPTSGGRGEQFF	TGTGCCAGCAGCCCGACTAGCGGCGGTAGGGGGGAGCAGTTCTTC
TRBV9	.	TRBJ1-1	TRBD1	CASSVGLDRVNTEAFF	TGTGCCAGCAGCGTAGGACTCGACAGGGTGAACACTGAAGCTTTCTTT
TRBV5-1	.	TRBJ2-7	.	CASRLGLSYEQYF	TGCGCCAGCAGACTCGGACTATCCTACGAGCAGTACTTC
TRBV5-6	.	TRBJ2-7	.	CASSYIDRSYEQYF	TGTGCCAGCAGCTACATAGACAGGTCCTACGAGCAGTACTTC
TRBV19	.	TRBJ2-1	TRBD2	CASKTGTTYNEQFF	TGTGCCAGTAAAACCGGGACTACCTACAATGAGCAGTTCTTC
TRBV11-1	.	TRBJ2-7	.	CASSLDPSGYEQYF	TGTGCCAGCAGCTTAGATCCCAGCGGGTACGAGCAGTACTTC
TRBV27	once	TRBJ2-5	TRBD2	CASSPGIAGLGETQYF	TGTGCCAGCAGTCCCGGGATAGCGGGACTCGGGGAGACCCAGTACTTC
TRBV9	.	TRBJ1-4	.	CASTPYGQLNEKLFF	TGTGCCAGCACCCCCTATGGACAGCTTAATGAAAAACTGTTTTTT
TRBV6-1	.	TRBJ2-7	.	CASSASVSYEQYF	TGTGCCAGCAGTGCTAGTGTTTCCTACGAGCAGTACTTC
TRBV5-1	.	TRBJ2-5	TRBD2	CASSSQTRLAGDETQYF	TGCGCCAGCAGCTCACAAACAAGACTAGCGGGAGACGAGACCCAGTACTTC
TRBV30	.	TRBJ2-7	.	CAWSVVAGIGSYEQYF	TGTGCCTGGAGTGTAGTGGCAGGGATAGGCTCCTACGAGCAGTACTTC
TRBV5-5	.	TRBJ2-2	TRBD2	CASSRTSGSALLTGELFF	TGTGCCAGCAGCCGAACCAGCGGGAGCGCCTTGCTGACCGGGGAGCTGTTTTTT